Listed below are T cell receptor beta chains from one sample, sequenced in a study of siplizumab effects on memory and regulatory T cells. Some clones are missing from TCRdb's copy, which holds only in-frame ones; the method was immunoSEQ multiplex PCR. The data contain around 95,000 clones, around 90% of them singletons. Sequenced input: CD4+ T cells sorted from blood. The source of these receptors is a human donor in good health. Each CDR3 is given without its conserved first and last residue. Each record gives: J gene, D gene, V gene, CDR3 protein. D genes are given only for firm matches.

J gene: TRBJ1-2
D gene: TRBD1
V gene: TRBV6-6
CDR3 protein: ASRTGGGYT

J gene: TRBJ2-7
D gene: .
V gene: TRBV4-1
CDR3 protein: ASSQPLRSYEQY

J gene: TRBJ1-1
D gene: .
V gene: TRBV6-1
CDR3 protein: ASSDLGENTEAF

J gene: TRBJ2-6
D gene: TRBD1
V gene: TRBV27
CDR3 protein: ASSLRAGTVLSGANVLT

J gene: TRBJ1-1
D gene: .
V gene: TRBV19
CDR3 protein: ASSISRGAEAF

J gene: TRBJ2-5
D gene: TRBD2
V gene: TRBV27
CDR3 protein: ASSFGTSGQETQY

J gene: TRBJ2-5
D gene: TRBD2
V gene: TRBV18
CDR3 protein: ASSPPLAGQETQY

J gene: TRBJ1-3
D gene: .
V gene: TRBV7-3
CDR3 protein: ASSFHSATGNTIY

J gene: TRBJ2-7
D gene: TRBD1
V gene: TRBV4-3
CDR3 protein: ASSLDRVGSYEQY

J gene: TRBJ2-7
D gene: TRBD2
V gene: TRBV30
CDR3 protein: AWRGGGGAHEQY

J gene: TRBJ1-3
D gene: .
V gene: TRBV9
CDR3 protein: ASSVEVTLATGNTIY

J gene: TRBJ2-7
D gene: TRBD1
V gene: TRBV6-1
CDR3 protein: ASSGHDRARGQY

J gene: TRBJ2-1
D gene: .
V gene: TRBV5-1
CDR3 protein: ASSLEGTQQF

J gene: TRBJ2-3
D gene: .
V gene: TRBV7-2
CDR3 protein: ASSPAGTIDTQY

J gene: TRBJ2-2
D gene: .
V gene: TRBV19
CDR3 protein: ASRSGRNTGELF

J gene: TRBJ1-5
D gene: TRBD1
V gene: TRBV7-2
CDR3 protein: ASSSGQGSNQPQH

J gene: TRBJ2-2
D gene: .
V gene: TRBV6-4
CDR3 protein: ASIGSANTGELF

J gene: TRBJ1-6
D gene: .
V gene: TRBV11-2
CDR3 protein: ASSFNPLNSPLH

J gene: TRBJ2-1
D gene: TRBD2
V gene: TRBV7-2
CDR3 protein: ASSPTSGGYNEQF

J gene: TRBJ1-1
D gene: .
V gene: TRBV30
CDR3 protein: AWAGGNTEAF

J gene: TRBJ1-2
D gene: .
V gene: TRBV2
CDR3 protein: ASGLGLVYGYT

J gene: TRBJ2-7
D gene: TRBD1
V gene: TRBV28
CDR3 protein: ASSPPGTGVYEQY

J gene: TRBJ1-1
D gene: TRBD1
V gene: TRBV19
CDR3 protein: ASSIPTGFGIEAF

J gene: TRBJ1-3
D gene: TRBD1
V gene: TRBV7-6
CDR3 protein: ASSLATGTGGGNTIY

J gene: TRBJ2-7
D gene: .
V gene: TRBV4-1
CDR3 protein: ASSQDYAESYEQY

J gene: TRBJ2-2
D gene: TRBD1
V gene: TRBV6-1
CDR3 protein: ASIRQGWGGELF

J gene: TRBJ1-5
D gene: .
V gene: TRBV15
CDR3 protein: ATSRDLADSLNQPQH

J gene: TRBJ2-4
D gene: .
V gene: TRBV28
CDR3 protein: ASSLGGTLAKNIQY

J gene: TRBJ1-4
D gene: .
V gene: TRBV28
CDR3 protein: ASSLLRGTEKLF

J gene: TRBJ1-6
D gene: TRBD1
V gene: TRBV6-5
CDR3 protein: ASSYGSRGISPLH

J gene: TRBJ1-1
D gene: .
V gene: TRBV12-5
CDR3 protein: ASGSLGNTEAF

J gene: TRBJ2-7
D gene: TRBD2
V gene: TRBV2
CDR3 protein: ASSGAGGIFEQY

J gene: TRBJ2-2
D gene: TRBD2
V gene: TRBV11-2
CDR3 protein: ASTHPGGEYTGELF

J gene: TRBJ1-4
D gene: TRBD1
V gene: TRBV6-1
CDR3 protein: ASRKPGQGNEKLF

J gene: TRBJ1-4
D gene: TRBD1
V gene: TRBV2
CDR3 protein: ASSSRQGGNEKLF

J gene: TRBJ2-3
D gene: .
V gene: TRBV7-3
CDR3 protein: ASSLGGAGTDTQY

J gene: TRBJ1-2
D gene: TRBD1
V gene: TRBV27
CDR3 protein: ASSPSDRWKGYT

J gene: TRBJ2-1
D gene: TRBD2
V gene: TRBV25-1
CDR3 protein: ASSESKGLAGEQF

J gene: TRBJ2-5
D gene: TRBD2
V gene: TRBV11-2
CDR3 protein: ASSLLAGIQETQY

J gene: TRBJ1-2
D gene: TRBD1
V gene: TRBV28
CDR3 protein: ASSPPDRVYGYT